This T cell receptor beta chain is from a study of blood T cell repertoires in COVID-19 (TCRdb year 2020). In terms of the full investigation: The collaborator samples originated in the United States, Italy and Spain and spanned the acute and convalescent phases of COVID-19. The prospective study material was composed of cDNA or gDNA derived from T cells, B-cell-depleted T cells, or PBMCs. The dataset comprised deeply sampled blood TCRbeta repertoires from subjects exposed to, actively infected with, or recovered from COVID-19. The repertoires were released in a freely available public database intended as a resource for research on the immune response to SARS-CoV-2. The samples were drawn from the first 160 participants of the ongoing ImmuneRACE study and from 1,254 subjects provided by 6 global collaborators. Nearly every sample came with metadata listing a de-identified subject ID, COVID-19 status, age in years and sex. Where available, HLA class I and class II types were taken from metadata supplied by the sample provider and were not determined by assay-based typing. Paper-wide results and their limitations: How much clinical and demographic metadata was included differed by source and by participant, and the metadata was provided uncurated.

Reading from cysteine to phenylalanine, the CDR3 counts 15 amino acids. The retained sequence is limited to the CDR3, 45 bases, with the frame set at the first base. V has 1 base trimmed and J has 2 bases trimmed; junction bases matching no gene number 0. According to the germline V gene, CDR1 reads SGHDN and CDR2 reads FVKESK. TCRbeta CDR3 regions were amplified from genomic DNA using the immunoSEQ Assay, a bias-controlled multiplex PCR. As for how the authors treated the data: The number of nucleated cells in each sample was estimated by amplification of reference gene primers within the assay. To quantify the absolute abundance of each unique TCRbeta CDR3 rearrangement, sequence reads were collapsed and filtered. For each sample, productive Simpson clonality was calculated by taking the square root of Simpson's diversity index across productive rearrangements. Held by TCRdb, this immuneACCESS table contains in-frame sequences only and omits some clones. Under half of the omission traces to an unresolved V gene where checked; the cause of the rest is unknown. That table gives V, J and clone size, and the DNA gave D and trimming. The table for this sample lists roughly 200,000 clones; 75% to 85% of them were counted only once. The ten most abundant clones make up about 7.2% of the sample.

Collaborating institutions collected whole blood in K2EDTA tubes following their own protocols. For TCRbeta analysis, collaborators shipped samples in one of three forms: frozen whole blood, isolated PBMCs, or DNA extracted from either of those sample types. Concerning this clone itself: Its cognate antigen has yet to be identified. No quality values exist for individual bases; no much larger clone is one base distant.

The receptor was isolated from a man aged 55-75 years with acute or convalescent COVID-19. Recombination joined TRBV14 with TRBJ2-7; 12 of the junction bases match TRBD2. The material sequenced was peripheral blood. The DNA sequence follows: TGTGCCAGCAGCCAAGGGACTAGCGGGGCCTACGAGCAGTACTTC. The encoded protein is CASSQGTSGAYEQYF.